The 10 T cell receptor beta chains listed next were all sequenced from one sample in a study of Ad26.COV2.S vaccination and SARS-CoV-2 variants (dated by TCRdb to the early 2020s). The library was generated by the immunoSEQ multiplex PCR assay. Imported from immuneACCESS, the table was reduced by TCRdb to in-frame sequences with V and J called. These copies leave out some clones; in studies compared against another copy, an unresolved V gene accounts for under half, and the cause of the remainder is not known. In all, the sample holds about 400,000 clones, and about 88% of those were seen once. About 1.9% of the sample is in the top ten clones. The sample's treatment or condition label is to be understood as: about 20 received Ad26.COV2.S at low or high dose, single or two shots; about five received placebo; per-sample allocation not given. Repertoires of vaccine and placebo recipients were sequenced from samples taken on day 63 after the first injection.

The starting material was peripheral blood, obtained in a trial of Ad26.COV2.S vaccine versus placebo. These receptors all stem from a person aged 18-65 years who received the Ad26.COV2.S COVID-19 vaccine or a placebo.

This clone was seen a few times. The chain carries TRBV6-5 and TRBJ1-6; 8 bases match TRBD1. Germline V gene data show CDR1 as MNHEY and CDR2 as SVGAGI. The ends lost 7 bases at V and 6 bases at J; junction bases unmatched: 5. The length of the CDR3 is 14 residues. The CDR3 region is CASNPGQVNSPLHF. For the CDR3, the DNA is TGTGCCAGCAATCCGGGACAGGTTAATTCACCCCTCCACTTT.

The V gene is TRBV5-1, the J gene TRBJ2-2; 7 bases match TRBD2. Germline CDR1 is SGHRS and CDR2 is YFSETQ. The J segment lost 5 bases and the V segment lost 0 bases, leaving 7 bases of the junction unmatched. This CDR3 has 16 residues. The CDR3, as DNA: TGCGCCAGCAGCTTGGTGGCGGGAGCTTTTACCGGGGAGCTGTTTTTT. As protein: CASSLVAGAFTGELFF. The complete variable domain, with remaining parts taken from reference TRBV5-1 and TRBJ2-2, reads KAGVTQTPRYLIKTRGQQVTLSCSPISGHRSVSWYQQTPGQGLQFLFEYFSETQRNKGNFPGRFSGRQFSNSRSEMNVSTLELGDSALYLCASSLVAGAFTGELFFGEGSRLTVL.

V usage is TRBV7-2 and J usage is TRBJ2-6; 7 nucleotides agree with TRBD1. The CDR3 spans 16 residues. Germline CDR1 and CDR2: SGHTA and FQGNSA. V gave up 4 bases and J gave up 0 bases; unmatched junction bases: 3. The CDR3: CASSSGQISGANVLTF. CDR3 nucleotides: TGTGCCAGCAGCTCGGGACAGATCTCTGGGGCCAACGTCCTGACTTTC.

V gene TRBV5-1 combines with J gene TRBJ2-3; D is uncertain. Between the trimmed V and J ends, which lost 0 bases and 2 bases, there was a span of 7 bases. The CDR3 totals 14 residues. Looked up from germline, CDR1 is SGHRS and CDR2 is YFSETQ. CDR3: CASSLGSYTDTQYF. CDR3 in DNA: TGCGCCAGCAGCTTGGGGTCCTACACAGATACGCAGTATTTT.

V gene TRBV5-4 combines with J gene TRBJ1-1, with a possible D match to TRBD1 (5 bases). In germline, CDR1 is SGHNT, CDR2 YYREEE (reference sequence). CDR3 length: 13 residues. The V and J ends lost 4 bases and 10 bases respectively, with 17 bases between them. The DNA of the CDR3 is TGTGCCAGCAGCGCGGGTGATATAGGGACAGCTTTCTTT. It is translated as CASSAGDIGTAFF.

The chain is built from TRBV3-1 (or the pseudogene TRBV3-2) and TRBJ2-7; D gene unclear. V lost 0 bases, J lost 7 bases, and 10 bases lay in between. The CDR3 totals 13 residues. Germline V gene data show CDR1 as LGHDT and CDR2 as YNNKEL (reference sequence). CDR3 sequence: CASSQDGYGEQYF. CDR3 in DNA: TGTGCCAGCAGCCAAGACGGGTATGGGGAGCAGTACTTC.

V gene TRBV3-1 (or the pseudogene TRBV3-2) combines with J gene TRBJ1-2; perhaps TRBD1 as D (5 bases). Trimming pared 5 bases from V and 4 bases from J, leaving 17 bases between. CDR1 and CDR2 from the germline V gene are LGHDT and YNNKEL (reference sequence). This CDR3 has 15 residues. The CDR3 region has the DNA TGTGCCAGCAGCTCCGGGGCCCTCTCGGGCTATGGCTACACCTTC. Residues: CASSSGALSGYGYTF.

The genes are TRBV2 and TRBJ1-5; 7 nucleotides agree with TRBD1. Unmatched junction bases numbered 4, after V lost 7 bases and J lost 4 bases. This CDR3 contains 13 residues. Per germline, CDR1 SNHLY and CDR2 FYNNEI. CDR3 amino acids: CASKLQGNQPQHF. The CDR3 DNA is TGTGCCAGCAAACTACAGGGGAATCAGCCCCAGCATTTT.

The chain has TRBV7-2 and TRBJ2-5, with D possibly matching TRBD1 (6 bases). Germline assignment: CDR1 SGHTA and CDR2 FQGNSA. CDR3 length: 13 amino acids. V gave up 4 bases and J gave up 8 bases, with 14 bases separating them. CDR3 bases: TGTGCCAGCAGCTCTACAGGGCCCTTAACCCAGTACTTC. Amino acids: CASSSTGPLTQYF.

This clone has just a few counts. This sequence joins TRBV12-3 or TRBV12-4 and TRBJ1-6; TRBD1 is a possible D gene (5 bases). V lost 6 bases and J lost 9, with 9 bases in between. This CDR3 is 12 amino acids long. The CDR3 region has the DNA TGTGCCAGCAGGCAGGGCGTTTCACCCCTCCACTTT. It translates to CASRQGVSPLHF.